Detailed here is one T cell receptor beta chain. This record belongs to a study of blood T cell repertoires in COVID-19. Study summary: Nucleic acid was either cDNA or gDNA, and it came from T cells, B-cell-depleted T cells, or PBMCs.

Germline loops: CDR1 SEHNR, CDR2 FQNEAQ (reference sequence). V lost 6 bases and J 6 bases, leaving 9 bases between the germline ends. The CDR3 contains 11 residues. Only in-frame clones appear in the TCRdb table, and some are missing; sequencing was by immunoSEQ multiplex PCR. Of roughly 65,000 clones in the sample, about three quarters are singletons; the top ten hold about 25%. Material: peripheral blood. The rearrangement joins TRBV7-9 to TRBJ2-7; D is possibly TRBD2 (5 bases). The sequence was obtained from a human donor in a cohort sampled during active COVID-19. CDR3 protein: CASSSTSEQYF. CDR3 sequence (DNA): TGTGCCAGCAGTTCCACTAGCGAGCAGTACTTC.